This T cell receptor (beta chain) was sequenced during a study of blood T cell repertoires in COVID-19. Study at large: Collection of acute and convalescent COVID-19 samples took place in the United States, Italy and Spain.

Assay: immunoSEQ multiplex PCR; the TCRdb copy retains only in-frame clones and omits some. The sample records approximately 50,000 clones, 81% being singletons. Germline loops: CDR1 MNHEY, CDR2 SMNVEV (reference sequence). V dropped 2 bases and J dropped 2 bases, with 13 bases sitting between them. The CDR3 has 16 amino acids. Seattle researchers signed up patients amid active infection and tracked them longitudinally. Sequencing input: peripheral blood. The V call is TRBV27, the J call TRBJ1-5, with D possibly being TRBD1 (5 bases). This clonotype was sampled from a woman aged 80 or older with COVID-19, enrolled during active disease. CDR3: CASSLRGVGGNQPQHF. CDR3 bases: TGTGCCAGCAGTTTAAGGGGCGTGGGTGGCAATCAGCCCCAGCATTTT.